The source of this T cell receptor beta chain is a study of T cell responses to AZD1222 COVID-19 vaccine. Sequencing used immunoSEQ multiplex PCR; TCRdb keeps in-frame clones, though not all of them. The data contain over 100,000 clones, about 89% of them singletons. To note about this clone: Its antigen remains unknown.

Study outcomes and limitations: Clonal diversity may have been underestimated, and the donors were mostly white British, with more females than males. Unmutated variant regions are reportedly the target of nearly half of TCRs that are spike-specific.

The germline V gene encodes CDR1 SGHTA and CDR2 FQGTGA. Trimming removed 6 bases at V and 3 bases at J, with 14 bases between. The CDR3 covers 15 residues. J is TRBJ2-2 and V is TRBV7-3, with D perhaps TRBD1 or TRBD2 (6 bases each). Sequencing used peripheral blood, obtained on day 0 of AZD1222 vaccination. The receptor comes from an adult in good health. The CDR3 here is CASSKGGMDTGELFF. The CDR3 DNA reads TGTGCCAGCAGTAAAGGGGGGATGGACACCGGGGAGCTGTTTTTT.